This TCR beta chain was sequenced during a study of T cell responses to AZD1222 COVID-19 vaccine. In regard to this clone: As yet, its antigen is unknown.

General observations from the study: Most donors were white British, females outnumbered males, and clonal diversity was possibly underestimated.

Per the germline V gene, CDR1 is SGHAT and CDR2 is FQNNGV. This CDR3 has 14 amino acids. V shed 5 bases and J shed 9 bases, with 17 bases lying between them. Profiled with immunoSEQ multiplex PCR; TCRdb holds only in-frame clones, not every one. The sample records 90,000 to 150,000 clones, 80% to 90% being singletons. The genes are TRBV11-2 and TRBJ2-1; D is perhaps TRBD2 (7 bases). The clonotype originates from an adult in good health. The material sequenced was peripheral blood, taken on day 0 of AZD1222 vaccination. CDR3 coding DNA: TGTGCCAGCAGCCTAGGGGGGGTCGTTATTGAGCAGTTCTTC. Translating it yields CASSLGGVVIEQFF.